These 3 T cell receptor beta chains came from one sample sequenced in a study of T cell responses to AZD1222 COVID-19 vaccine. Libraries were prepared by immunoSEQ multiplex PCR; TCRdb keeps only in-frame clonotypes and omits some of them. Among 110,000 to 150,000 clones listed, roughly 93% were seen once. The sequencing used peripheral blood, collected on day 0 of MenACWY control vaccination. The receptors derive from an adult in good health.

The J gene is TRBJ2-1, the V gene TRBV28; D is unresolved. Trimming took 9 bases from V and 9 from J, leaving 9 bases between them. The germline gives CDR1 MDHEN, CDR2 SYDVKM. The CDR3 runs to 10 residues. The CDR3 region is CASKDVEQFF. For the CDR3, the DNA is TGTGCCAGTAAGGACGTTGAGCAGTTCTTC.

The rearrangement joins TRBV28 to TRBJ1-3; D is uncertain. V lost 5 bases to trimming and J lost 0 bases, with 8 bases between them. CDR3 length: 14 amino acids. Germline CDR1 MDHEN, CDR2 SYDVKM. CDR3 amino acids: CASSLSPSGNTIYF. DNA for the CDR3: TGTGCCAGCAGTCTTTCCCCCTCTGGAAACACCATATATTTT.

The gene calls are TRBV18 and TRBJ2-7; 9 bases map to TRBD1. This CDR3 spans 14 amino acids. Germline V gives CDR1 KGHSH, CDR2 LQKENI. V shed 3 bases and J 6 bases; nucleotides not matched to a gene: 6. The CDR3 protein is CASSPRDRAGEQYF. The CDR3 nucleotides read TGTGCCAGCTCACCTAGGGACAGGGCAGGCGAGCAGTACTTC.